This is a list of T cell receptor beta chains from one sample in a study of response to subunit inactivated influenza vaccine. MiXCR was run by TCRdb on the RT-PCR reads, yielding one entry per CDR3 protein. The table has about 160,000 distinct CDR3 sequences, about 10% seen once. The material was CD8+ T cells sorted from PBMCs, obtained roughly 24 months after vaccination. Receptors originate from a man aged 50 to 75 who received an inactivated influenza vaccine. CDR3s include the opening cysteine and the closing phenylalanine or tryptophan. The D gene is left open where the match is weak. Size is stated for part of the rows, as once, few or many counts, or as a class when the clone is expanded.

TGCGCCAGCAGCCAACGGCTAGCGGGGGGCCTGGGAGAGACCCAGTACTTC	CASSQRLAGGLGETQYF	TRBV4-3	TRBD2	TRBJ2-5	NA
TGTGCCAGCAGCTCGAGACTTGACCCGGTCTACGAGCAGTACTTC	CASSSRLDPVYEQYF	TRBV7-8	NA	TRBJ2-7	few
TGTGCCAGCAGTTACGGGGCAGGGGCTGGAAATGGCTACACCTTC	CASSYGAGAGNGYTF	TRBV6-5	NA	TRBJ1-2	NA
TGTGCCAGCAGTTTTGTGTTATCTGGGGCCAACGTCCTGACTTTC	CASSFVLSGANVLTF	TRBV28	NA	TRBJ2-6	few
TGTGCCAGCAGCCTAACAGGGGCGGTCACCGGGGAGCTGTTTTTT	CASSLTGAVTGELFF	TRBV14	TRBD1	TRBJ2-2	NA
TGTGCCAGCAGTTTAACCTACGCCAGCTCTGGAAACACCATATATTTT	CASSLTYASSGNTIYF	TRBV28	NA	TRBJ1-3	few
TGTGCCAGCAGCTCCCCTTACTCTAGCGGGGGATCAGATACGCAGTATTTT	CASSSPYSSGGSDTQYF	TRBV7-9	TRBD2	TRBJ2-3	NA
TGTGCCAGCAGTTACGGACTAGCGGGACGATATGAGCAGTTCTTC	CASSYGLAGRYEQFF	TRBV7-9	TRBD2	TRBJ2-1	many
TGTGCCAGCAGCGGGGGGAATTCACCCCTCCACTTT	CASSGGNSPLHF	TRBV7-9	NA	TRBJ1-6	few
TGCGCCAGCAGCCAAGATTTAGGGAATCAGCCCCAGCATTTT	CASSQDLGNQPQHF	TRBV4-3	NA	TRBJ1-5	few
TGTGCCAGCAGCTTTGGGGGACGCCGGCAGTATGGCTACACCTTC	CASSFGGRRQYGYTF	TRBV13	NA	TRBJ1-2	NA
TGCGCCAGCAGCCAAGATCGAGCTGGTACCACAGATACGCAGTATTTT	CASSQDRAGTTDTQYF	TRBV4-3	NA	TRBJ2-3	many
TGCGCCAGCAGCTGGACTAGCGGGGGAGTAAGTGAGACCCAGTACTTC	CASSWTSGGVSETQYF	TRBV5-1	TRBD2	TRBJ2-5	many
TGCAGTGCCGAAGGATTCGACAGGGGATACGAGCAGTACTTC	CSAEGFDRGYEQYF	TRBV20-1	TRBD1	TRBJ2-7	NA
TGTGCCAGCAGCCCCTCTCGTTTTTTGGCGGGAGGGCGGAACATTCAGTACTTC	CASSPSRFLAGGRNIQYF	TRBV7-8	TRBD2	TRBJ2-4	NA
TGTGCCAGCAGCTTTCTCTCCGGGCAGGGAAACCAAGAGACCCAGTACTTC	CASSFLSGQGNQETQYF	TRBV7-8	NA	TRBJ2-5	few
TGTGCCAGCAGTTTAGTTCTAGGGGCGCAAGAGACCCAGTACTTC	CASSLVLGAQETQYF	TRBV12-3/TRBV12-4	NA	TRBJ2-5	few
TGTGCCACCAACCTACAGCGGGGAACTGAAGCTTTCTTT	CATNLQRGTEAFF	TRBV6-1	NA	TRBJ1-1	NA
TGTGCCAGCAGTTTTAAGGACAATCAGCCCCAGCATTTT	CASSFKDNQPQHF	TRBV27	NA	TRBJ1-5	few
TGCAGCGTCGTGGTCTCAGGGTGGTACGAGCAGTACTTC	CSVVVSGWYEQYF	TRBV29-1	NA	TRBJ2-7	NA
TGTGCCAGCAGTTACACGCGGACAGAAGAGACCCAGTACTTC	CASSYTRTEETQYF	TRBV6-5	NA	TRBJ2-5	many
TGTGCCACCAGTGAACCGGGACAGGGGCACCAAGAGACCCAGTACTTC	CATSEPGQGHQETQYF	TRBV24-1	TRBD1	TRBJ2-5	NA
TGTGCCAGCGGGTCGACTAGCCCAGGGGATACGCAGTATTTT	CASGSTSPGDTQYF	TRBV28	TRBD2	TRBJ2-3	few
TGTGCCAGCCCGAATAATTGGGAGGGAGCCGCGACCGGGGAGCTGTTTTTT	CASPNNWEGAATGELFF	TRBV9	TRBD2	TRBJ2-2	NA
TGTGCCAGCAGCCAAGGTAGTATAGCCTCCAATGAGCAGTTCTTC	CASSQGSIASNEQFF	TRBV3-1	NA	TRBJ2-1	many
TGCGCCAGCAGCTTGGCCAGGGTCCCCAACGAGCAGTACTTC	CASSLARVPNEQYF	TRBV5-1	NA	TRBJ2-7	NA
TGTGCCAGCAGCTTATCGGGGCCCACCTACGAGCAGTACTTC	CASSLSGPTYEQYF	TRBV7-2	NA	TRBJ2-7	NA
TGTGCCAGCAGGGGTACTTGGGGGTTTAGCACAGATACGCAGTATTTT	CASRGTWGFSTDTQYF	TRBV11-2	NA	TRBJ2-3	NA
TGCAGTGCCCATCTACTAGCGGGAGGGCCCAATGAGCAGTTCTTC	CSAHLLAGGPNEQFF	TRBV20-1	TRBD2	TRBJ2-1	NA
TGTGCCAGCAGCTTCTCGGGACAGGGAATCTCCTACGAGCAGTACTTC	CASSFSGQGISYEQYF	TRBV7-9	TRBD1	TRBJ2-7	few
TGCAGTGCTAGAGAAACCTGGGGCGGGGAGCTGTTTTTT	CSARETWGGELFF	TRBV20-1	NA	TRBJ2-2	NA
TGCAGTGCCCCGGGATTTCCAGATACGCAGTATTTT	CSAPGFPDTQYF	TRBV20-1	NA	TRBJ2-3	NA
TGTGCCAGCCGCGGGGGCGAGAACACCGGGGAGCTGTTTTTT	CASRGGENTGELFF	TRBV6-2/TRBV6-3	NA	TRBJ2-2	NA
TGTGCCAGCAGTTTACAGGCACCAACGGAGGTGTCATATGTCTACACCTTC	CASSLQAPTEVSYVYTF	TRBV27	NA	TRBJ1-2	few
TGCGCCAGCAGCTTATCCCCGGCTCTTCCGAACACCGGGGAGCTGTTTTTT	CASSLSPALPNTGELFF	TRBV5-1	NA	TRBJ2-2	NA
TGTGCCAGCAGCTTATCGGGTAGTTTCTATGAGCAGTTCTTC	CASSLSGSFYEQFF	TRBV7-8	NA	TRBJ2-1	few
TGTGCCAGCAGCTTGGAGAGGGGTGTCTACGAGCAGTACTTC	CASSLERGVYEQYF	TRBV5-5	NA	TRBJ2-7	NA
TGTGCCAGCGGGACAGGGAATGGCTACACCTTC	CASGTGNGYTF	TRBV6-5	TRBD1	TRBJ1-2	many
TGTGCCAGCAGCCTTTCTGGCGGGAGCCACAATGAGCAGTTCTTC	CASSLSGGSHNEQFF	TRBV9	TRBD2	TRBJ2-1	many
TGTGCCAGCAGCTTAGCCCCCCACAAGAAGCCCGATGAGCAGTTCTTC	CASSLAPHKKPDEQFF	TRBV7-9	NA	TRBJ2-1	few
TGTGCCAGCAGCGCGGGGATGCCCGGTCCGGACGAGCAGTACTTC	CASSAGMPGPDEQYF	TRBV9	NA	TRBJ2-7	NA
TGCAGCGTTGAAGATTCGGGGAATGAGCAGTTCTTC	CSVEDSGNEQFF	TRBV29-1	NA	TRBJ2-1	many
TGCGCCAGCAGCCGCTCACAGGGCCCAACCCAAGAGACCCAGTACTTC	CASSRSQGPTQETQYF	TRBV4-3	NA	TRBJ2-5	NA
TGTGCCAGCAGCGTAGATGGCGGCCTAGCCAAAAACATTCAGTACTTC	CASSVDGGLAKNIQYF	TRBV9	NA	TRBJ2-4	NA
TGTGCCAGCAGTTGGGGACAGGGTACCGAAGCTTTCTTT	CASSWGQGTEAFF	TRBV27	TRBD1	TRBJ1-1	few
TGTGCCATCAGTTCAATCACTAGCGGCCCCGGGGAGCTGTTTTTT	CAISSITSGPGELFF	TRBV10-3	TRBD2	TRBJ2-2	few
TGTGCCTCGACAGGGCTGAGAGGGGGGCAGTACTTC	CASTGLRGGQYF	TRBV28	TRBD1	TRBJ2-7	few
TGTGCCAGCAGCCTAATACAAGGACAGCCATTCTACGAGCAGTACTTC	CASSLIQGQPFYEQYF	TRBV7-9	NA	TRBJ2-7	NA
TGCAGTGCTCCTTCCGACAGAGGATTCTACAATGAGCAGTTCTTC	CSAPSDRGFYNEQFF	TRBV20-1	NA	TRBJ2-1	few
TGTGCCAGCAGCCCGACTGTCTTGGAAGGCGGCTACACCTTC	CASSPTVLEGGYTF	TRBV7-9	NA	TRBJ1-2	few
TGTGCCAGCAGCTTAGTTTCGGGTGGGGACAAAAACATTCAGTACTTC	CASSLVSGGDKNIQYF	TRBV7-9	NA	TRBJ2-4	few
TGTGCCAGCAGTGAAGCCCCGATGATGGGAACCCAGTACTTC	CASSEAPMMGTQYF	TRBV25-1	NA	TRBJ2-5	NA
TGTGCCAGCAGCCAATTGAACAGCTACAATGAGCAGTTCTTC	CASSQLNSYNEQFF	TRBV16	NA	TRBJ2-1	few
TGTGCCACCAGCAGAAGGACAGTAGATACGCAGTATTTT	CATSRRTVDTQYF	TRBV15	NA	TRBJ2-3	many
TGTGCCAGCAGCTCTCCGGGACTAGCGGCCCCGGGGGAGCTGTTTTTT	CASSSPGLAAPGELFF	TRBV7-6	TRBD2	TRBJ2-2	few